This passage covers 9 T cell receptor beta chains from one sample sequenced in a study of blood T cell repertoires in COVID-19. Clones were sequenced by immunoSEQ multiplex PCR, and TCRdb holds only the in-frame ones, with some missing. The sample contains 72,000 or so clones, approximately 82% of which appear only once. Material: peripheral blood. These receptors originate from a man older than 75 with active COVID-19.

The V and J genes are TRBV6-5 and TRBJ1-1, with D perhaps matching TRBD1 (6 bases). The V gene's germline CDR1 is MNHEY and CDR2 SVGAGI. The CDR3 covers 14 residues. Trimming took 5 bases from V and 0 from J, leaving 10 bases between them. This CDR3 reads CASSKQGMNTEAFF. CDR3 sequence (DNA): TGTGCCAGCAGTAAACAGGGAATGAACACTGAAGCTTTCTTT.

The rearrangement joins TRBV5-1 to TRBJ2-6; unclear D gene. V lost 0 bases, J lost 4 bases, and 14 bases lay in between. CDR3 size: 17 residues. Germline CDR1 is SGHRS and CDR2 is YFSETQ. The CDR3: CASSLVSVLAGANVLTF. As DNA, the CDR3 is TGCGCCAGCAGCTTGGTCTCCGTACTTGCCGGGGCCAACGTCCTGACTTTC.

V is TRBV5-4 and J is TRBJ2-5, with TRBD2 matching over 10 bases. This CDR3 has 13 amino acids. Germline CDR1 reads SGHNT; CDR2 reads YYREEE (reference sequence). The V and J ends lost 10 bases and 3 bases, in that order; junction bases with no gene match: 6. The CDR3 DNA sequence: TGTGCCCACCAGCTAGCGGGGGAAGAGACCCAGTACTTC. The encoded protein is CAHQLAGEETQYF.

The genes are TRBV5-1 and TRBJ2-7; maybe TRBD1 (5 bases). Looked up from germline, CDR1 is SGHRS and CDR2 is YFSETQ. This CDR3 comprises 14 residues. V gave up 0 bases and J gave up 3 bases, with 10 bases separating them. CDR3 loop: CASSLAQGGYEQYF. The CDR3 nucleotides read TGCGCCAGCAGCTTGGCCCAGGGCGGCTACGAGCAGTACTTC.

The CDR3 here is CASSLVGRVGEKLFF. As DNA, the CDR3 is TGTGCCAGCAGCTTAGTAGGCAGGGTTGGTGAAAAACTGTTTTTT. The gene calls are TRBV7-2 and TRBJ1-4, with D perhaps TRBD1 (5 bases). This CDR3 is 15 amino acids long. V was clipped by 1 base and J by 7 bases, with 13 bases between them. The V gene's germline CDR1 is SGHTA and CDR2 FQGNSA.

The chain carries TRBV7-2 and TRBJ2-4, with TRBD1 identical over 11 bases. This CDR3 region has 15 residues. V lost 6 bases, J lost 7 bases, and 8 bases stayed unmatched. CDR1 SGHTA and CDR2 FQGNSA come from the germline V gene. The CDR3 DNA sequence: TGTGCCAGCAGTAAAGGGGGGACAGGGGGTAACATTCAGTACTTC. Its translation is CASSKGGTGGNIQYF. Filled out from reference TRBV7-2 and TRBJ2-4, the complete variable domain reads GAGVSQSPSNKVTEKGKDVELRCDPISGHTALYWYRQSLGQGLEFLIYFQGNSAPDKSGLPSDRFSAERTGGSVSTLTIQRTQQEDSAVYLCASSKGGTGGNIQYFGAGTRLSVL.

This chain links TRBV14 with TRBJ2-2, with TRBD1 matching over 7 bases. This CDR3 comprises 17 residues. V dropped 0 bases and J dropped 5; count of bases not matched to a gene: 9. Germline CDR1 and CDR2: SGHDN and FVKESK. The DNA for the CDR3 is TGTGCCAGCAGCCAAGATCCTAGGACAGGCCCGACCGGGGAGCTGTTTTTT. As protein: CASSQDPRTGPTGELFF. Supplemented by reference TRBV14 and TRBJ2-2, the full variable domain reads EAGVTQFPSHSVIEKGQTVTLRCDPISGHDNLYWYRRVMGKEIKFLLHFVKESKQDESGMPNNRFLAERTGGTYSTLKVQPAELEDSGVYFCASSQDPRTGPTGELFFGEGSRLTVL.

V gene TRBV15 combines with J gene TRBJ1-2; 11 positions agree with TRBD1. Germline trimming cut 3 bases from V and 0 bases from J; bases unmatched to any gene: 6. This CDR3 is 17 amino acids long. In germline, CDR1 is LNHNV, CDR2 YYDKDF (reference sequence). The CDR3 DNA sequence: TGTGCCACCAGCAGGGACAGGGGGCCCTCCGCTAACTATGGCTACACCTTC. It encodes CATSRDRGPSANYGYTF.

The rearrangement uses TRBV29-1 and TRBJ1-2; 7 positions agree with TRBD1. V shed 0 bases and J 5 bases; nucleotides not matched to a gene: 9. This CDR3 has 15 residues. Germline CDR1 and CDR2: SQVTM and ANQGSEA. The CDR3 bases are TGCAGCGTTGAAGATAGAAGGGGGCGCGGGTATGGCTACACCTTC. Protein: CSVEDRRGRGYGYTF.